What follows describes a single TCR beta chain. Its antigen remains unidentified. No much larger clone exists at a distance of one base, and base qualities are not known. The entire amount of isolated RNA was reverse transcribed using the High Capacity cDNA Reverse Transcription Kit, so the sequenced TCRB transcripts were expressed ones. Naive, central memory and regulatory T cell samples underwent deep immunoSEQ sequencing, averaging around 4 million total reads per sample. Sorted cells were lysed in RLT buffer and RNA was extracted with DNase-treated RNeasy Micro or Mini kits, depending on cell number. Each cell subset was processed on its own to prevent cross-contamination, while patient and healthy donor samples were processed together. TCRB sequences were amplified from cDNA with the immunoSEQ multiplex PCR, producing 87-bp fragments spanning the CDR3 region. The amplicons were sequenced using the Illumina HiSeq platform. The study's processing was this. Synthetic template baselines were used to correct PCR bias computationally, reads within Hamming distance 2 were collapsed together, and singletons that could not be merged were discarded. Reads were aligned against IMGT so that V, D and J genes, CDR3 length and insertions or deletions at six rearrangement sites could be assigned. Within each subset, clonotype counts were normalized to the number of sorted cells before true diversity and Gini coefficients were calculated with the tcR R package. The overlap coefficient, calculated on TCRB nucleotide sequences, was used to measure repertoire sharing. Out-of-frame TCRB sequences from naive cells were analyzed as a proxy for the pre-selection repertoire. TCRdb carries this immuneACCESS record with in-frame sequences only. Its versions omit some clonotypes, under half of them owing to an unresolved V gene in the studies checked, with the rest unexplained. D and trimming were read from the DNA, whereas the V and J calls and clone size are those reported in that table. Present in this sample are around 310,000 clones, 11% of which were seen just once. About 0.015% of the sample is taken by the ten largest.

The germline V and J ends show losses of 2 bases and 7 bases respectively, and no gene match explains 5 bases of the junction. According to the germline V gene, CDR1 reads MNHEY and CDR2 reads SVGAGI. There are 14 amino acids in the CDR3, from cysteine to phenylalanine inclusive. Just the 42-base CDR3 DNA is kept, in frame starting at base 1. Each donor gave one peripheral blood draw, averaging approximately 0.12 L, which was collected into heparinised tubes. A BD FACSAria II was used to sort naive, central memory, regulatory and stem cell-like memory CD4+ T cells with a panel that included CD45RO, CCR7, CD25, CD127, CD95 and CD27. All sorted populations exceeded 95% purity. PBMCs were separated immediately by Lymphoprep density gradient centrifugation and were stained directly, without being cultured. So that batch effects would be minimized, each experiment stained and sorted samples in pairs, pairing one healthy donor with one patient.

The sample comes from a study of beta chain features in type 1 diabetes listed by TCRdb under 2018. General notes on the study: No differences in mean age, gender distribution, total cell number or subset yield were found between patients and healthy donors. The study compared the TCRB repertoires of sorted circulating CD4+ T cell subsets in recently diagnosed type 1 diabetes patients with those in matched healthy donors. A total of roughly 99,000,000 sorted cells were examined across all samples, and the number of cells per subset was strongly correlated with RNA yield. Whereas all 30 or so donors provided naive and central memory subsets, regulatory and stem cell-like memory subsets were isolated from just 8 patients and about 8 healthy donors.

Overall results and qualifications from the work: Patients with type 1 diabetes made fewer insertions and deleted more nucleotides at VDJ recombination sites, implying thymic rearrangement abnormalities. Naive, central memory and regulatory TCRB repertoires appeared to be more similar among patients than among healthy donors. Because cDNA was sequenced instead of genomic DNA, activated cells with high expression could be over-represented, although the groups did not differ in activation or CD3 levels. A moderate but significant shortening of TCRB CDR3 length was observed in type 1 diabetes patients in all four CD4+ subsets. Shorter templates might be favored by PCR, yet because patient and control samples were amplified and corrected together, any such skew would affect both groups equally. HLA sub-analyses involved small numbers of individuals, so any influence of HLA type on TCRB rearrangement remained unresolved.

The sequencing sample was made of naive CD4+ T cells from blood. Sample cell subset or site, as interpreted from the label and publication: true naive CD4+ T cells. This sequence originates from a young woman in good health. This chain is built from TRBV6-5 and TRBJ1-2; 9 nucleotides in the junction match TRBD1. The sequenced DNA is TGTGCCAGCAGTTACGGACAGGGGATCTCTGGCTACACCTTC. Its coded protein is CASSYGQGISGYTF.